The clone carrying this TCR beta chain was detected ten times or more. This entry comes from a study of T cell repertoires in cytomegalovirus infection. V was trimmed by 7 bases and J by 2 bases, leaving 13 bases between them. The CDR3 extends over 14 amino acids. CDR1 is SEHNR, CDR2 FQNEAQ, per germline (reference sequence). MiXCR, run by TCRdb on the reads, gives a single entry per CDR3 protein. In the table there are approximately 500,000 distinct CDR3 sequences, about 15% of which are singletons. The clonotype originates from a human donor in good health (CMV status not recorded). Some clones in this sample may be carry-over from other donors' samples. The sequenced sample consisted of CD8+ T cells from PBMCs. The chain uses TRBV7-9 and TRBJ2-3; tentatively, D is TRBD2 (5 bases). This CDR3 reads CASTGGRFTDTQYF. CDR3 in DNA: TGTGCCAGCACTGGAGGTCGTTTCACAGATACGCAGTATTTT.